The source of this T cell receptor beta chain is a study of PD-L1 blockade in urothelial cancer. The sample's time point: pretreatment peripheral blood. Measured with immunoSEQ multiplex PCR; TCRdb has only the in-frame clones, and not every one. The sample carries 35,000 to 45,000 clones, around nine tenths recorded once. Germline lookup yields CDR1 SGHRS and CDR2 YFSETQ. The CDR3 runs 17 residues. V lost 4 bases to trimming and J lost 1 base; unmatched junction nucleotides: 7. The clonotype originates from a donor at least 40 years old with urothelial cancer. The gene calls are TRBV5-1 and TRBJ2-2, with TRBD2 identical over 10 bases. Sample: PBMCs, taken around atezolizumab (anti-PD-L1) treatment. The CDR3 spells CASSPPGLAENTGELFF. The CDR3 DNA sequence: TGCGCCAGCAGCCCCCCCGGACTAGCGGAGAACACCGGGGAGCTGTTTTTT. Using reference TRBV5-1 and TRBJ2-2 for the parts outside the CDR3, the full variable domain is KAGVTQTPRYLIKTRGQQVTLSCSPISGHRSVSWYQQTPGQGLQFLFEYFSETQRNKGNFPGRFSGRQFSNSRSEMNVSTLELGDSALYLCASSPPGLAENTGELFFGEGSRLTVL.